Listed below are T cell receptor beta chains from one sample, sequenced in a study of identical twins. TCRdb itself ran the 5' RACE reads through MiXCR, one entry per CDR3 protein. Of 250,000 or so distinct CDR3 sequences detected, approximately 8.3% appear once; the ten largest clones hold less than 4%. These data were also reused for a study on yellow fever vaccine responses in identical twins.

Sample: CD8+ T cells sorted from blood. The receptors were sampled from a woman aged 18-29 years in good health. Each CDR3 is given with its conserved first and last residue. The D gene is left open where the match is weak. Rows may omit the clone size; those that give it use once, few, many or a size class.

>TRBJ1-5|TRBV19|TRBD1|few
TGTGCCACCCGGCCGGGGACAGGGGGCAATCAGCCCCAGCATTTT
CATRPGTGGNQPQHF
>TRBJ2-7|TRBV12-3/TRBV12-4|NA|NA
TGTGCCAGCAGTTCCGTGGTCTACGAGCAGTACTTC
CASSSVVYEQYF
>TRBJ2-1|TRBV5-6|NA|few
TGTGCCAGCAACGAGGGCTCCTACAATGAGCAGTTCTTC
CASNEGSYNEQFF
>TRBJ2-7|TRBV28|TRBD1|few
TGTGCCAGCGCCGGGGACAGGGGGAGTTACGAGCAGTACTTC
CASAGDRGSYEQYF
>TRBJ2-7|TRBV5-1|NA|many
TGCGCCAGCAGCTTGGAGGCGGTCAGTTCCTACGAGCAGTACTTC
CASSLEAVSSYEQYF
>TRBJ2-7|TRBV28|TRBD2|few
TGTGCCAGCAGGCCATTACTAGCGGGGCCTCCCTACGAGCAGTACTTC
CASRPLLAGPPYEQYF
>TRBJ2-7|TRBV4-3|NA|NA
TGCGCCAGCAGCCAAGAAGTGGCACCTTTGGTCGGGAACGAGCAGTACTTC
CASSQEVAPLVGNEQYF
>TRBJ2-2|TRBV5-8|NA|many
TGTGCCAGCAGCGCTGACAGGTTCGCGAACACCGGGGAGCTGTTTTTT
CASSADRFANTGELFF
>TRBJ2-5|TRBV7-9|TRBD2|NA
TGTGCCAGCAGCCCCCGGACTAGCGGGGGACAAGAGACCCAGTACTTC
CASSPRTSGGQETQYF
>TRBJ2-3|TRBV5-4|TRBD2|many
TGTGCCAGCAGCTATAGCGGGAGTTCAGATACGCAGTATTTT
CASSYSGSSDTQYF
>TRBJ2-1|TRBV6-2/TRBV6-3|NA|few
TGTGCCAGACCCTCGTCCTTTGCCCGCAATGAGCAGTTCTTC
CARPSSFARNEQFF
>TRBJ2-3|TRBV7-2|TRBD1|NA
TGTGCCAGCAGCCCCCCCCGACAGGGATACACAGATACGCAGTATTTT
CASSPPRQGYTDTQYF
>TRBJ2-1|TRBV6-2/TRBV6-3|TRBD2|few
TGTGCCAGCAGTGGGACTAGCGGGACGTTTGGCTACAATGAGCAGTTCTTC
CASSGTSGTFGYNEQFF
>TRBJ2-5|TRBV4-1|TRBD1|many
TGCGCCAGCAGCCCGAGGACAGGGGAAGAGACCCAGTACTTC
CASSPRTGEETQYF
>TRBJ2-1|TRBV11-1|TRBD2|few
TGTGCCAGCAGCGATCGGCTAGCGGGAGGTAGCTCCTACAATGAGCAGTTCTTC
CASSDRLAGGSSYNEQFF
>TRBJ2-3|TRBV7-9|TRBD2|NA
TGTGCCAGCAGCCTGAGGACTAGCGGACTCCCAGATACGCAGTATTTT
CASSLRTSGLPDTQYF
>TRBJ2-1|TRBV4-3|TRBD2|many
TGCGCCAGCAGCCAAGCGGGACTAGCGGGAAGAGAGCAGTTCTTC
CASSQAGLAGREQFF
>TRBJ2-3|TRBV7-9|NA|many
TGTGCCAGCAGCTTAATAGGCACAGATACGCAGTATTTT
CASSLIGTDTQYF
>TRBJ2-5|TRBV12-3/TRBV12-4|NA|many
TGTGCCAGCAGGGCTCAGGGGGGCGGAGAGACCCAGTACTTC
CASRAQGGGETQYF
>TRBJ2-1|TRBV20-1|NA|few
TGCAGTGCATCCCCGGGGGACCGTGTTCTGATCTTC
CSASPGDRVLIF
>TRBJ2-3|TRBV14|TRBD2|NA
TGTGCCAGCAGCCCGGGACTAGCGGGAGGACGGACGCAGTATTTT
CASSPGLAGGRTQYF
>TRBJ1-1|TRBV6-1|NA|NA
TGTGCCAGCAGTGAAACTTACGGGTGGCAGGATTCTAAGAACACTGAAGCTTTCTTT
CASSETYGWQDSKNTEAFF
>TRBJ2-1|TRBV11-1|TRBD2|many
TGTGCCAGCAGCTTAGCGGGACTAGCGGGGGGCCCATCCTACAATGAGCAGTTCTTC
CASSLAGLAGGPSYNEQFF
>TRBJ1-1|TRBV3-1|TRBD1|many
TGTGCCAGCAGCCAAGATTGGGGACAGGGATCGAGCACTGAAGCTTTCTTT
CASSQDWGQGSSTEAFF
>TRBJ1-5|TRBV7-9|NA|many
TGTGCCAGCAGCTTAAGCTCCCAGGGAAGCAATCAGCCCCAGCATTTT
CASSLSSQGSNQPQHF
>TRBJ2-7|TRBV27|NA|NA
TGTGCCAGCAGTTTAGGGGTAGGGACCTACGAGCAGTACTTC
CASSLGVGTYEQYF
>TRBJ2-2|TRBV4-3|TRBD2|many
TGCGCCAGCAGCCAAGAAATCAGCGGGAGCGCGGAGCTGTTTTTT
CASSQEISGSAELFF
>TRBJ2-1|TRBV19|TRBD2|few
TGTGCCAGTAGTGGGGGGGGGGATGAGCAGTTCTTC
CASSGGGDEQFF